This T cell receptor (beta chain) was sequenced during a study of T-cell reconstitution after alpha-beta-depleted transplantation in children. Whole-study results and caveats: Several hundred expanded graft clones reportedly gave rise to the alpha-beta T cells present about two months after transplant. A year post-transplant, T-cell counts and diversity derived mostly from newly produced T cells. Some patients showed high day-60 TCRbeta diversity, which derived from surviving recipient T cells and thymic progenitors.

TCRbeta library construction was performed incorporating unique molecular identifiers. TCRdb ran MiXCR on the PCR reads and lists one entry per CDR3 protein. Of fewer than 550,000 distinct CDR3 sequences in the sample, around 15% were seen once. V gave up 3 bases and J gave up 0 bases, with 11 bases separating them. This CDR3 is built from 15 residues. In regard to this clonotype: The antigen is not known.

This chain uses TRBV12-3 or TRBV12-4 with TRBJ1-1; D remains unclear. This TCR was sampled from a boy younger than two who had a stem cell transplant for Wiskott-Aldrich syndrome, so the T cells may come from the graft donor. Sequencing was performed on PBMCs, mostly from graft donor cells, taken 360 days after TCRalphabeta/CD19-depleted stem cell transplant. CDR3 in amino acids: CASSFRNYMNTEAFF. CDR3 in DNA: TGTGCCAGCAGTTTTAGGAATTACATGAACACTGAAGCTTTCTTT.